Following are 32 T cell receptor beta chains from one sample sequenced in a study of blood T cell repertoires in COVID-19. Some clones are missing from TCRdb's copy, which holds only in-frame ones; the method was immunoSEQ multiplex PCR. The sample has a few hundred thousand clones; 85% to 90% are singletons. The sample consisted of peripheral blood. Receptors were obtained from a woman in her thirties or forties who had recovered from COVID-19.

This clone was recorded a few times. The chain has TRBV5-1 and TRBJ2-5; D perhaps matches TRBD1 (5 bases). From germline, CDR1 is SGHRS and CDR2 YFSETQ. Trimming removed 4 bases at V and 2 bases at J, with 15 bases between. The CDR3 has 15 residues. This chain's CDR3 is CASSLNTGIQETQYF. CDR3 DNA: TGCGCCAGCAGCCTAAATACAGGAATACAAGAGACCCAGTACTTC. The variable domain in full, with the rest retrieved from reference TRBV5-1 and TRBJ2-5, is KAGVTQTPRYLIKTRGQQVTLSCSPISGHRSVSWYQQTPGQGLQFLFEYFSETQRNKGNFPGRFSGRQFSNSRSEMNVSTLELGDSALYLCASSLNTGIQETQYFGPGTRLLVL.

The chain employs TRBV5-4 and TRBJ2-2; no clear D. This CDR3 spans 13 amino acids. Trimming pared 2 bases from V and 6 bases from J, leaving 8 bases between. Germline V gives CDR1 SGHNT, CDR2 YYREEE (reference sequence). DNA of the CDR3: TGTGCCAGCAGCTTTACGGGTTCCGGGGAGCTGTTTTTT. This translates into CASSFTGSGELFF. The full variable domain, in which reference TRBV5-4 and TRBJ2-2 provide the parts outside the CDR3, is ETGVTQSPTHLIKTRGQQVTLRCSSQSGHNTVSWYQQALGQGPQFIFQYYREEENGRGNFPPRFSGLQFPNYSSELNVNALELDDSALYLCASSFTGSGELFFGEGSRLTVL.

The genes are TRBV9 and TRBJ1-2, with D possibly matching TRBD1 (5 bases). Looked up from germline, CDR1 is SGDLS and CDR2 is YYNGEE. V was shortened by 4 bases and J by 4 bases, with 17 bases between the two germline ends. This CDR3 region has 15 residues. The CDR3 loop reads CASSPGDRFLYGYTF. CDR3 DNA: TGTGCCAGCAGCCCCGGTGACAGATTCCTCTATGGCTACACCTTC.

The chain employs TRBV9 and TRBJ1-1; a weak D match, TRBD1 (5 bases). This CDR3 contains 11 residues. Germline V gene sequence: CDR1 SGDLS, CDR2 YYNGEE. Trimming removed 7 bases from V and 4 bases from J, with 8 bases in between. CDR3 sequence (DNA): TGTGCCAGCGGGGGGGGCACTGAAGCTTTCTTT. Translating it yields CASGGGTEAFF.

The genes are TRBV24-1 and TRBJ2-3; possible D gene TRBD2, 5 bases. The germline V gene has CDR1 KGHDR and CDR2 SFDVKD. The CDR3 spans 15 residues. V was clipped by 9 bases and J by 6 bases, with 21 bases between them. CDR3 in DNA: TGTGCCACCGGAGAACAGCGGAGTAGCGTGGATACGCAGTATTTT. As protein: CATGEQRSSVDTQYF.

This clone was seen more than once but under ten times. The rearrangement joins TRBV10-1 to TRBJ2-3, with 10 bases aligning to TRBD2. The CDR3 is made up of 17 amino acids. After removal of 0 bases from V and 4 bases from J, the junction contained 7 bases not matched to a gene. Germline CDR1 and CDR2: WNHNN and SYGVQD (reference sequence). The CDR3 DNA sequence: TGCGCCAGCAGTGAGTCCGCTAGCGGGAGAGGGGCAGATACGCAGTATTTT. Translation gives CASSESASGRGADTQYF.

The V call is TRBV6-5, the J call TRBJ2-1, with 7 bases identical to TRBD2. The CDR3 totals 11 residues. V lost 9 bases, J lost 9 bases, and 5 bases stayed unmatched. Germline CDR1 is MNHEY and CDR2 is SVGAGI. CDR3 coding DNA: TGTGCCAGTCGCGGGGGTCCTGAGCAGTTCTTC. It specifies CASRGGPEQFF.

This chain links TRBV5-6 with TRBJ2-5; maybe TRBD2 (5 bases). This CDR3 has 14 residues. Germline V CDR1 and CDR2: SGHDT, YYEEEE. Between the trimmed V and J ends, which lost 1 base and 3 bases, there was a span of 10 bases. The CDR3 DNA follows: TGTGCCAGCAGCTTGTTATCTAGCAAAGAGACCCAGTACTTC. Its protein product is CASSLLSSKETQYF.

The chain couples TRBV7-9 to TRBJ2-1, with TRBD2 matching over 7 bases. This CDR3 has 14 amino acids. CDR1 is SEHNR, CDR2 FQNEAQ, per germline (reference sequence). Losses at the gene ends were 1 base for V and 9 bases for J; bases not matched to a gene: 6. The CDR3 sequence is CASSLEGLSREQFF. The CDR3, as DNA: TGTGCCAGCAGCTTAGAGGGACTATCTCGTGAGCAGTTCTTC.

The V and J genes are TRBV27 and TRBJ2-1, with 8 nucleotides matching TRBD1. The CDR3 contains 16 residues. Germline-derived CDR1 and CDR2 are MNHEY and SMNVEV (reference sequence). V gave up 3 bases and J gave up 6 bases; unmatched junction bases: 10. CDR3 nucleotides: TGTGCCAGCAGTTTGGGACGACAGGGGAGCTTCAATGAGCAGTTCTTC. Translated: CASSLGRQGSFNEQFF.

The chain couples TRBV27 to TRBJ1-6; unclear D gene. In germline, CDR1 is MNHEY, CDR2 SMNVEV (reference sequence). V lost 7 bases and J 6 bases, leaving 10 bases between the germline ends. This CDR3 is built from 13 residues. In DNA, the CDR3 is TGTGCCAGCACTGGGCAGATTAATTCACCCCTCCACTTT. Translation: CASTGQINSPLHF.

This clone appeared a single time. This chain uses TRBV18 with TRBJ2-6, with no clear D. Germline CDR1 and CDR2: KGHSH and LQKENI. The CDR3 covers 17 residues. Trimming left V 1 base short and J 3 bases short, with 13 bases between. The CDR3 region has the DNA TGTGCCAGCTCACCACGGGTGACTGCCTATGGGGCCAACGTCCTGACTTTC. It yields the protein CASSPRVTAYGANVLTF.

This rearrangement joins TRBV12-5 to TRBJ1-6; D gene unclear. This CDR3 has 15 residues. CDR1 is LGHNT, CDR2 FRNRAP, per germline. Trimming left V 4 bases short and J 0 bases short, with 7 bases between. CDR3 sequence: CASGSGSSYNSPLHF. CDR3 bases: TGTGCTAGTGGTTCCGGGAGCTCCTATAATTCACCCCTCCACTTT.

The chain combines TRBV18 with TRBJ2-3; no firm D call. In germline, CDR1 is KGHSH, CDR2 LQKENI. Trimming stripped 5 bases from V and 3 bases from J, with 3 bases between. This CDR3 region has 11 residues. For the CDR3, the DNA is TGTGCCAGCTCATCTACAGATACGCAGTATTTT. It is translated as CASSSTDTQYF.

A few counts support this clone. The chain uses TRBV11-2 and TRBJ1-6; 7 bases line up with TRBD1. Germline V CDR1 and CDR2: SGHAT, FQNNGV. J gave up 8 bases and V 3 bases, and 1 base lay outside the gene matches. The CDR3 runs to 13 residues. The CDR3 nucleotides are TGTGCCAGCAGCTTTGACAGGGATTCACCCCTCCACTTT. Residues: CASSFDRDSPLHF.

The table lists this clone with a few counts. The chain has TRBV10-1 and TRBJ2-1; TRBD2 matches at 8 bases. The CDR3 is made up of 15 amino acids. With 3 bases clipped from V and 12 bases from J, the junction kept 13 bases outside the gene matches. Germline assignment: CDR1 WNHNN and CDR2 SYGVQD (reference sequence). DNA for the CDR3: TGCGCCAGCAGTGAAGGGACTAGAATCTTTCGGGCGCAGTTCTTC. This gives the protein CASSEGTRIFRAQFF.

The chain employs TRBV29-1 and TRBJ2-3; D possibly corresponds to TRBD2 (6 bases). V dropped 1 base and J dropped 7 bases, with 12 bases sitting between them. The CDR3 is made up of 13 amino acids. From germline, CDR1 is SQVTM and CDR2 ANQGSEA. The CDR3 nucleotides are TGCAGCGTTGAAGGTCGGGAGATAAATACGCAGTATTTT. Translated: CSVEGREINTQYF.

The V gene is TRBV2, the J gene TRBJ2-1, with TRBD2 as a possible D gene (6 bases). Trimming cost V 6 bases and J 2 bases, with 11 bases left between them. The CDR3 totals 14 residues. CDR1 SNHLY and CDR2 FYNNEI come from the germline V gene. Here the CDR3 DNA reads TGTGCCAGCAGGCTGGAGGGAGCCTACAATGAGCAGTTCTTC. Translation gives CASRLEGAYNEQFF.

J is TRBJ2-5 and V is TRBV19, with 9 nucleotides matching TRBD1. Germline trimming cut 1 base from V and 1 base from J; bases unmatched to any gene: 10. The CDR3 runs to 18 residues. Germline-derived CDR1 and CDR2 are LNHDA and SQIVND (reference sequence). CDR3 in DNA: TGTGCCAGTAGTATAGCTGCCGGGACAGGGATCCCCCAAGAGACCCAGTACTTC. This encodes CASSIAAGTGIPQETQYF. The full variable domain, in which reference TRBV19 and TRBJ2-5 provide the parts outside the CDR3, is DGGITQSPKYLFRKEGQNVTLSCEQNLNHDAMYWYRQDPGQGLRLIYYSQIVNDFQKGDIAEGYSVSREKKESFPLTVTSAQKNPTAFYLCASSIAAGTGIPQETQYFGPGTRLLVL.

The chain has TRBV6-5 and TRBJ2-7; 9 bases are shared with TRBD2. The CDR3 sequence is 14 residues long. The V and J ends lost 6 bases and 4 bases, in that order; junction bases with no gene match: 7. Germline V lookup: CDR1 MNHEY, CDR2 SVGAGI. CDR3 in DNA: TGTGCCAGCAGCGAGCGGGGGGCGGGATACGAGCAGTACTTC. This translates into CASSERGAGYEQYF.

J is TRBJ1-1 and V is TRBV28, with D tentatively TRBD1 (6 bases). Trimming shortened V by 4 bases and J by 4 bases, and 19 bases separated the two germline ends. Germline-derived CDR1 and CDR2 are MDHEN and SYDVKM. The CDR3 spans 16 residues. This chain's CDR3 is CASSSSTGEGGTEAFF. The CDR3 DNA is TGTGCCAGCAGTTCTTCAACGGGGGAGGGGGGCACTGAAGCTTTCTTT.

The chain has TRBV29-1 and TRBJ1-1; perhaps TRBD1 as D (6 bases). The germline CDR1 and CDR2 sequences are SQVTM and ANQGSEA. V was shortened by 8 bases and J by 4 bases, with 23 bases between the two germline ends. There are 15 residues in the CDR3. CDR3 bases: TGCAGCATCCGAGGGCAGGGGACGATGGTCACTGAAGCTTTCTTT. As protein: CSIRGQGTMVTEAFF.

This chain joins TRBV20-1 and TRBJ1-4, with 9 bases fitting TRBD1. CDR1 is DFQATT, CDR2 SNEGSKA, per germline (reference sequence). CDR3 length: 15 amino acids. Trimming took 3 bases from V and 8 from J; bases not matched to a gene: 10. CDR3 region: CSASGGGQGREKLFF. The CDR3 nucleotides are TGCAGTGCTAGTGGTGGGGGACAGGGTAGAGAAAAACTGTTTTTT.

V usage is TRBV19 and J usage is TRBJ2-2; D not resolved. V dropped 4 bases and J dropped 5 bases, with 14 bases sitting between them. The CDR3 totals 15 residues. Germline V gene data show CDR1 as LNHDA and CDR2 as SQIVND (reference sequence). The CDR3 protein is CASSTELGGTGELFF. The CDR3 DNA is TGTGCCAGTAGTACCGAGCTTGGCGGAACCGGGGAGCTGTTTTTT.

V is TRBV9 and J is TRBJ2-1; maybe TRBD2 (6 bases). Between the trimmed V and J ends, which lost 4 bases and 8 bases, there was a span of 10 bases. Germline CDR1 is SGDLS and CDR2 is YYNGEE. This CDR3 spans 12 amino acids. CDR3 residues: CASSRDWDEQFF. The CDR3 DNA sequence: TGTGCCAGCAGCAGGGACTGGGATGAGCAGTTCTTC.

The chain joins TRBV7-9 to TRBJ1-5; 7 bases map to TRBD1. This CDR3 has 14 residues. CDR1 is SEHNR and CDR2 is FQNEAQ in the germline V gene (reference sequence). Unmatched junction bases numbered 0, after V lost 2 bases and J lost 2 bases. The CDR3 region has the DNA TGTGCCAGCAGCTTAACAGGGGGCAATCAGCCCCAGCATTTT. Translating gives CASSLTGGNQPQHF. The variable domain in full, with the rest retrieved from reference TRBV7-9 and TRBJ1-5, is DTGVSQNPRHKITKRGQNVTFRCDPISEHNRLYWYRQTLGQGPEFLTYFQNEAQLEKSRLLSDRFSAERPKGSFSTLEIQRTEQGDSAMYLCASSLTGGNQPQHFGDGTRLSIL.

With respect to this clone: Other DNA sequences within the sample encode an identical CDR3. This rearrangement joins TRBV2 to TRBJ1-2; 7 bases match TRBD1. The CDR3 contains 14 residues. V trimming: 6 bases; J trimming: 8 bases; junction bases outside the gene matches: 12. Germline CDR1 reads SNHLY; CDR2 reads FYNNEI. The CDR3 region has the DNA TGTGCCAGCAGCGAGAGGGGGCGGTGGGGGGGCTACACCTTC. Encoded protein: CASSERGRWGGYTF.

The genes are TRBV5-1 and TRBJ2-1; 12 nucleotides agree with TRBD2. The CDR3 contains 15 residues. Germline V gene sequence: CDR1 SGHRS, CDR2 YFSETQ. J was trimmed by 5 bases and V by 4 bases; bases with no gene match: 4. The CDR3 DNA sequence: TGCGCCAGCAGCCGGAGACTAGCGGGGGACAATGAGCAGTTCTTC. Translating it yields CASSRRLAGDNEQFF.

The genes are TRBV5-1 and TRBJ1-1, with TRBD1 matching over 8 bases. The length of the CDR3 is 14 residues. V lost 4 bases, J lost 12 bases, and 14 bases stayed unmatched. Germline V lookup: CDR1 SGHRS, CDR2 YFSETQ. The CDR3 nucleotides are TGCGCCAGCAGCCTGTGGGACAGGCAGGGTAAGACTTTCTTT. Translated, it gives CASSLWDRQGKTFF.

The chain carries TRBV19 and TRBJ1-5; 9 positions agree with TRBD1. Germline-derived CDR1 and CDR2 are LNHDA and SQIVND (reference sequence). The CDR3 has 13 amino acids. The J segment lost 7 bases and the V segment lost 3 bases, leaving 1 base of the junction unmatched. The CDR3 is CASSMTGGQPQHF. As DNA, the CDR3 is TGTGCCAGTAGTATGACAGGGGGACAGCCCCAGCATTTT.

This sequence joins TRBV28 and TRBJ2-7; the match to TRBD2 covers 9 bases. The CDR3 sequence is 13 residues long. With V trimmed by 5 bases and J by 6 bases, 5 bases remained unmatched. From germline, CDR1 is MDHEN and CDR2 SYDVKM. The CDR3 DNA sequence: TGTGCCAGCAGTCTAGCGGGACTTAGCGAGCAGTACGTC. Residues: CASSLAGLSEQYV.

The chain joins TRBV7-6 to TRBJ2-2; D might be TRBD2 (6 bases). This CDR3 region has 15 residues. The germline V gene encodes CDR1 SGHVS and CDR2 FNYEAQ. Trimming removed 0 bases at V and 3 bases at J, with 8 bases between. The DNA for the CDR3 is TGTGCCAGCAGCTTAGCGGGGGGAGACACCGGGGAGCTGTTTTTT. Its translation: CASSLAGGDTGELFF.